Listed here are 2 T cell receptor beta chains from one sample, sequenced in a study of cytomegalovirus exposure and HLA in healthy donors. 13 Jbeta primers and 60 Vbeta primers were used for the PCR. Only in-frame clones appear in the TCRdb table, and some are missing; sequencing was by immunoSEQ multiplex PCR. The sample records approximately 79,000 clones, 78% being singletons. The sequencing sample was made of PBMCs. These receptor sequences come from a man between 35 and 55 years old in good health and CMV-seronegative.

V gene TRBV4-1 combines with J gene TRBJ2-2; a weak D match, TRBD1 (5 bases). The CDR3 consists of 18 residues. Germline V gene lookup returns CDR1 MGHRA and CDR2 YSYEKL. Deletions cut 1 base from V and 0 bases from J, with 15 bases between. The CDR3 DNA reads as TGCGCCAGCAGCCAAGTGGAGCCTCCAGGGACGAACACCGGGGAGCTGTTTTTT. Encoded protein: CASSQVEPPGTNTGELFF.

V usage is TRBV19 and J usage is TRBJ2-3; tentatively, D is TRBD1 (6 bases). The germline CDR1 and CDR2 sequences are LNHDA and SQIVND (reference sequence). The CDR3 extends over 13 amino acids. V was cut by 3 bases and J by 6 bases, with 10 bases left in between. The CDR3 DNA follows: TGTGCCAGTAGTATTGGGGGCGCGGATACGCAGTATTTT. The encoded protein is CASSIGGADTQYF. Filled out from reference TRBV19 and TRBJ2-3, the complete variable domain reads DGGITQSPKYLFRKEGQNVTLSCEQNLNHDAMYWYRQDPGQGLRLIYYSQIVNDFQKGDIAEGYSVSREKKESFPLTVTSAQKNPTAFYLCASSIGGADTQYFGPGTRLTVL.